This T cell receptor (beta chain) was recovered during a study of CD8+CD57+ T cells in acquired aplastic anemia. Germline V lookup: CDR1 SGHRS, CDR2 YFSETQ. Trimming at V came to 1 base and at J to 7 bases, leaving 6 bases not matched to a gene. The CDR3 has 16 amino acids. Researchers used genomic DNA as the template to profile TCR beta VDJ and CDR3. TCRdb reprocessed the reads via MiXCR and lists one record per CDR3 protein. The table lists some 170,000 distinct CDR3 sequences, around 48% of them singletons. Patients included in sequencing had previously demonstrated CD8+CD57+ cell expansion by flow cytometry. Severe acquired aplastic anemia was the diagnosis recorded for all patients. At blood sampling, none of the patients had yet received therapy.

Sequencing was done on a sample of sorted CD4+, CD8+, or CD8+CD57+ T cells (not recorded which) from PBMCs. The chain uses TRBV5-1 and TRBJ2-1; 12 nucleotides line up with TRBD1. This TCR came from a human donor with aplastic anemia. The CDR3 loop is CASSLQGQGARNEQFF. In nucleotides, the CDR3 is TGCGCCAGCAGCTTGCAGGGACAGGGGGCGCGGAATGAGCAGTTCTTC.